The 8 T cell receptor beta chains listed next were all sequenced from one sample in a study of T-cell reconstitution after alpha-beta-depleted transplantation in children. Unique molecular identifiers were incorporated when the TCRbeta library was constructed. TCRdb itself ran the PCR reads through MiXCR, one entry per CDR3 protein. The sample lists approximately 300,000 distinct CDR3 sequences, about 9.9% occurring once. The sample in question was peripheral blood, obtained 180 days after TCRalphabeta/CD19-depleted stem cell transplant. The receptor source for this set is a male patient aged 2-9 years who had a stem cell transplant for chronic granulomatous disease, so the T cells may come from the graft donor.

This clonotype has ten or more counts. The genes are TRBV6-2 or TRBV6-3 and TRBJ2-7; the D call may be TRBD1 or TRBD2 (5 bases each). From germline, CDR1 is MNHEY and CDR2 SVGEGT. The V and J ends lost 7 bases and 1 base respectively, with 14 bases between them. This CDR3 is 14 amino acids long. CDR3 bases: TGTGCCAGCACACTTTTGTGGGGGTCCTACGAGCAGTACTTC. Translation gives CASTLLWGSYEQYF.

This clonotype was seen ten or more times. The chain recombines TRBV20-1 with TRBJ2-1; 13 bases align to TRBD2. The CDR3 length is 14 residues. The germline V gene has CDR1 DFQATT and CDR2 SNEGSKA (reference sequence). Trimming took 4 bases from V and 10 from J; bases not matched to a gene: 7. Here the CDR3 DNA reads TGCAGTGCTAAACTAGCGGGAGGGATAGGGGAGCAGTTCTTC. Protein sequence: CSAKLAGGIGEQFF.

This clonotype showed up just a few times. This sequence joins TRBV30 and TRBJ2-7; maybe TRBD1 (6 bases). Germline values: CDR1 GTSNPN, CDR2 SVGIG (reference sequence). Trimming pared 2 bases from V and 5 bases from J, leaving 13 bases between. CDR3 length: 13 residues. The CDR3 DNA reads TGTGCCTGGAGTATCAGGGGCACCGACGAGCAGTACTTC. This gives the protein CAWSIRGTDEQYF.

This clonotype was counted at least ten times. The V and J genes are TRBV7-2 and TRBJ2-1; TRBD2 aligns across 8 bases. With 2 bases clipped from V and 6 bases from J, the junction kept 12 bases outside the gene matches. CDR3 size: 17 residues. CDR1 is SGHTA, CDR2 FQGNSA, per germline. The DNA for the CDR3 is TGTGCCAGCAGCTTAATCGGGGGGGCCATCTTGGGCAATGAGCAGTTCTTC. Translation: CASSLIGGAILGNEQFF. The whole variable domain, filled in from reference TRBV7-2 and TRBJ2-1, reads GAGVSQSPSNKVTEKGKDVELRCDPISGHTALYWYRQSLGQGLEFLIYFQGNSAPDKSGLPSDRFSAERTGGSVSTLTIQRTQQEDSAVYLCASSLIGGAILGNEQFFGPGTRLTVL.

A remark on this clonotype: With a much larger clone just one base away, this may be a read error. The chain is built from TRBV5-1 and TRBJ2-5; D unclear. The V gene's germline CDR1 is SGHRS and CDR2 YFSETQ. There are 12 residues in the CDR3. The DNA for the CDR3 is TGCGCCAGCAGCCTACCCCAAGAGACCCACTACTTC. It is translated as CASSLPQETHYF.

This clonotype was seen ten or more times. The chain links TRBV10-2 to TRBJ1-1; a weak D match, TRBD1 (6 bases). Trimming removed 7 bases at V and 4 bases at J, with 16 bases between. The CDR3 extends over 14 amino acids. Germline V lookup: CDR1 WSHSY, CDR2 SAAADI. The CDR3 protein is CASKVGGRGTEAFF. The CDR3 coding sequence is TGCGCCAGCAAAGTTGGGGGGCGAGGCACTGAAGCTTTCTTT.

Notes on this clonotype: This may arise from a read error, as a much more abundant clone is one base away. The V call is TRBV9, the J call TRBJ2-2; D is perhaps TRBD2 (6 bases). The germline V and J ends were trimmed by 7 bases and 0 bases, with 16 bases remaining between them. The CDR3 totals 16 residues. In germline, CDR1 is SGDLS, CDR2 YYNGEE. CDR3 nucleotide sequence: TGTGCCAGCTGCGCGCCGGGACTGACGAACACCGGGGAGCTGTTTTTT. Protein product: CASCAPGLTNTGELFF.

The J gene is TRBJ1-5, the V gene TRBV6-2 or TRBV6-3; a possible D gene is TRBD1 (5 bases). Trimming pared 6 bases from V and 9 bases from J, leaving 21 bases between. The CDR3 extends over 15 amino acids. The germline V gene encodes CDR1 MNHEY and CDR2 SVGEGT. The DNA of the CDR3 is TGTGCCAGCAGATCCGGACGGGGCCCTTATCGGCCCCAGCATTTT. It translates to CASRSGRGPYRPQHF.